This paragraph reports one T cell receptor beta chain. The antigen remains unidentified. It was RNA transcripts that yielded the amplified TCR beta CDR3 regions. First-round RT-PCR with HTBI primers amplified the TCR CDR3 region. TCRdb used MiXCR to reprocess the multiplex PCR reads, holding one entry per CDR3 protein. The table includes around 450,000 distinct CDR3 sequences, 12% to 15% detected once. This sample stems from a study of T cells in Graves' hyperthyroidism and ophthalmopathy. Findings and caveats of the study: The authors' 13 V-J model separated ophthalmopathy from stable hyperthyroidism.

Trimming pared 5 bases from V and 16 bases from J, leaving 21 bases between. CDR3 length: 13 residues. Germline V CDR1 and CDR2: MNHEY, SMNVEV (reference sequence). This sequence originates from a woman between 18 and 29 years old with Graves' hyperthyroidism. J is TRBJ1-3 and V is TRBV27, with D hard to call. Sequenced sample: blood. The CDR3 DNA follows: TGTGCCAGCAGTCCATCACCAAGGTCGGGTTGGTATTTT. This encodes CASSPSPRSGWYF.